This T cell receptor beta chain emerged from a study of T cell repertoires in cytomegalovirus infection (dated by TCRdb to the late 2010s). Regarding the complete study: Because public TCR beta signatures pointed to carriage of CMV infection together with the matching HLA type, the HLA type of each donor mattered for the analysis.

Sequencing instrument: Illumina HiSeq 1500. TCRdb reprocessed the public reads (quality trimming at Q25 with fastp, clone calling with MiXCR) and kept in-frame beta chains. Each CDR3 protein gets just one entry, which takes the most common genes and DNA from the rows behind it. For this sample there are 200,000 or so distinct CDR3 sequences; approximately 19% appear just once. The top ten clones comprise roughly 2.9% of the sample. This clonotype was recorded many times. It lacks a known antigen. The record has no base qualities; no much larger clone is one base away. CDR1 and CDR2 are drawn from the germline V gene (reference sequence): MNHNY, SVGAGI. The V and J ends are trimmed by 5 bases and 0 bases, leaving 5 bases between them. The CDR3 numbers 12 residues from cysteine through phenylalanine. The kept DNA is CDR3 alone, 36 bases in frame from the first base. Study-wide conclusions, independent of this receptor: In both this cohort and an independent roughly 350-donor cohort, the cumulative frequency of public TCR beta family members distinguished carriers of CMV infection plus the relevant HLA type. The ex vivo response was dominated by HLA-C-restricted CMV-specific TCR beta clonotypes, which also provided the single most frequent clonotype in two of eight donors.

The sequencing input was PBMCs. The TCR originated in a human donor in good health (CMV status not recorded). Some clones in this sample may be carry-over from other donors' samples. The chain uses TRBV6-6 and TRBJ2-7, with no D gene named confidently. CDR3 protein: CASSVHSYEQYF. Here is the DNA: TGTGCCAGCAGTGTACACTCCTACGAGCAGTACTTC.